These T cell receptor beta chains were read from a single sample in a study of Ad26.COV2.S vaccination and SARS-CoV-2 variants. Here immunoSEQ multiplex PCR was the method, and the copy in TCRdb shows in-frame clones only, minus some. Of more than 250,000 clones detected, 87% appear once; the ten largest clones hold about 3.1%. The sample here was peripheral blood, taken in a trial of Ad26.COV2.S vaccine versus placebo. The receptors were gathered from a person aged 18 to 65 who received the Ad26.COV2.S COVID-19 vaccine or a placebo. Each CDR3 is given with its conserved first and last residue. Fields, in order: J gene, D gene, clone size, V gene, CDR3 protein, CDR3 DNA. The D gene is left open where the match is weak. The size of a clone is reported for some rows only, either as once, few or many, or as a class for expanded clones.

TRBJ2-7 | . | . | TRBV12-3/TRBV12-4 | CASSKTGAYEQYF | TGTGCCAGCAGTAAGACAGGAGCCTACGAGCAGTACTTC
TRBJ2-1 | . | . | TRBV5-1 | CASSLGVVYNEQFF | TGCGCCAGCAGCTTGGGGGTAGTTTACAATGAGCAGTTCTTC
TRBJ1-2 | . | many | TRBV6-4 | CASSDLTADYGYTF | TGTGCCAGCAGTGACTTGACTGCCGACTATGGCTACACCTTC
TRBJ1-3 | . | . | TRBV10-2 | CASSDLNAVSGNTIYF | TGCGCCAGCAGTGATCTAAACGCGGTGTCTGGAAACACCATATATTTT
TRBJ1-6 | . | . | TRBV11-2 | CASRPRVGFDSPLHF | TGTGCCAGCAGGCCGCGGGTTGGCTTCGATTCACCCCTCCACTTT
TRBJ2-5 | . | once | TRBV5-4 | CASSLARRETQYF | TGTGCCAGCAGCTTGGCACGGCGGGAGACCCAGTACTTC
TRBJ1-2 | TRBD1 | . | TRBV7-6 | CASSSTTGGPYGYTF | TGTGCCAGCAGCTCCACGACAGGGGGCCCCTATGGCTACACCTTC
TRBJ1-4 | . | . | TRBV6-1 | CASSIPAASEKLFF | TGTGCCAGCAGTATACCCGCGGCGAGTGAAAAACTGTTTTTT
TRBJ1-2 | TRBD1 | . | TRBV5-8 | CASSLNRGLPGYTF | TGTGCCAGCAGCTTGAACAGGGGGCTTCCTGGCTACACCTTC
TRBJ2-1 | TRBD2 | . | TRBV7-2 | CASSLTGTSGYNEQFF | TGTGCCAGCAGCCTGACCGGGACTAGCGGATACAATGAGCAGTTCTTC
TRBJ2-2 | TRBD2 | . | TRBV13 | CASSLGPGGARPGELFF | TGTGCCAGCAGCTTAGGGCCGGGGGGGGCGAGGCCCGGGGAGCTGTTTTTT
TRBJ1-2 | . | . | TRBV2 | CASSVQGPDYGYTF | TGTGCCAGCAGTGTTCAGGGGCCGGACTATGGCTACACCTTC
TRBJ2-2 | TRBD2 | . | TRBV30 | CAWSRLAPGELFF | TGTGCCTGGAGCAGACTAGCCCCCGGGGAGCTGTTTTTT
TRBJ2-3 | . | . | TRBV7-2 | CASSLDRKDTQYF | TGTGCCAGCAGTTTAGACCGGAAGGATACGCAGTATTTT
TRBJ2-2 | . | . | TRBV2 | CASKRDNAGELFF | TGTGCCAGCAAACGGGATAATGCGGGGGAGCTGTTTTTT
TRBJ2-5 | TRBD1 | . | TRBV19 | CASSPRTGDIQETQYF | TGTGCCAGTAGTCCCCGGACAGGGGATATCCAAGAGACCCAGTACTTC
TRBJ2-5 | . | . | TRBV10-1 | CASSEAGEETQYF | TGCGCCAGCAGTGAGGCAGGGGAAGAGACCCAGTACTTC
TRBJ1-1 | TRBD1 | . | TRBV30 | CAWSDRRQGEAFF | TGTGCCTGGAGCGACCGAAGACAGGGGGAAGCTTTCTTT
TRBJ1-5 | . | few | TRBV6-2/TRBV6-3 | CASSRDDWQPQHF | TGTGCCAGCAGTAGGGATGATTGGCAGCCCCAGCATTTT
TRBJ2-5 | . | . | TRBV7-9 | CASSPSLGGSETQYF | TGTGCCAGCAGCCCGTCCTTGGGGGGAAGCGAGACCCAGTACTTC
TRBJ2-5 | TRBD2 | . | TRBV10-3 | CAIKGLAFGETQYF | TGTGCCATCAAAGGACTAGCTTTCGGGGAGACCCAGTACTTC
TRBJ2-3 | TRBD2 | . | TRBV3-1/TRBV3-2 | CASSPGRGGTQYF | TGTGCCAGCAGCCCCGGACGGGGGGGGACGCAGTATTTT
TRBJ2-6 | . | . | TRBV4-2 | CASSQGQGPDSGANVLTF | TGTGCCAGCAGCCAAGGGCAGGGACCCGACTCTGGGGCCAACGTCCTGACTTTC
TRBJ2-2 | . | . | TRBV2 | CASSDSPGALNTGELFF | TGTGCCAGCAGCGATTCCCCGGGGGCCCTGAACACCGGGGAGCTGTTTTTT
TRBJ1-2 | . | . | TRBV6-5 | CASSYSGPARGYTF | TGTGCCAGCAGTTACTCCGGCCCCGCGAGGGGCTACACCTTC
TRBJ2-3 | . | . | TRBV12-3/TRBV12-4 | CASVATGRDTQYF | TGTGCCAGCGTAGCGACGGGGAGGGATACGCAGTATTTT
TRBJ2-7 | TRBD1 | . | TRBV7-9 | CASSLAGGQGFDEQYF | TGTGCCAGCAGCTTAGCGGGGGGACAGGGGTTCGACGAGCAGTACTTC
TRBJ2-1 | . | . | TRBV11-1 | CASTIESSYNEQFF | TGTGCCAGCACAATTGAAAGCTCCTACAATGAGCAGTTCTTC
TRBJ2-3 | TRBD2 | . | TRBV28 | CASRQLTSGGMEQYF | TGTGCCAGCAGACAACTAACTAGCGGGGGGATGGAGCAGTATTTT
TRBJ1-1 | . | . | TRBV7-8 | CASSLWVGVGSTEAFF | TGTGCCAGCAGCTTATGGGTGGGGGTTGGAAGCACTGAAGCTTTCTTT
TRBJ2-1 | . | . | TRBV7-2 | CASSLGVNRPNEQFF | TGTGCCAGCAGCTTAGGGGTGAACAGGCCCAATGAGCAGTTCTTC
TRBJ2-3 | TRBD1 | . | TRBV15 | CATRRDRGTDTQYF | TGTGCCACCAGGAGGGACAGGGGAACAGATACGCAGTATTTT
TRBJ2-1 | TRBD2 | once | TRBV5-1 | CASSLNGGRAGDEQFF | TGCGCCAGCAGCCTCAATGGGGGGAGGGCCGGGGATGAGCAGTTCTTC
TRBJ1-4 | TRBD1 | once | TRBV5-1 | CASSLERIGQGDEKLFF | TGCGCCAGCAGCTTGGAACGTATCGGGCAGGGGGATGAAAAACTGTTTTTT
TRBJ2-3 | TRBD2 | . | TRBV4-3 | CASSQGISGGRTDTQYF | TGCGCCAGCAGCCAAGGGATTAGCGGGGGGCGCACAGATACGCAGTATTTT
TRBJ1-1 | TRBD1 | . | TRBV5-1 | CASSLSGQVMNTEAFF | TGCGCCAGCAGCTTGAGCGGACAGGTGATGAACACTGAAGCTTTCTTT
TRBJ1-1 | TRBD1 | . | TRBV11-2 | CASSHRTGLYREAFF | TGTGCCAGCAGCCATCGGACAGGTCTCTACCGTGAAGCTTTCTTT
TRBJ1-5 | . | . | TRBV28 | CATSNPTGRRALNQPQHF | TGTGCCACCTCAAATCCTACAGGGAGGAGGGCCTTAAATCAGCCCCAGCATTTT
TRBJ1-6 | . | . | TRBV10-3 | CAISGENTGSSNSPLHF | TGTGCCATCAGTGGGGAGAATACAGGGTCTTCAAATTCACCCCTCCACTTT
TRBJ1-1 | TRBD1 | . | TRBV11-2 | CASSSTGTDTEAFF | TGTGCCAGCAGCTCAACCGGGACAGACACTGAAGCTTTCTTT
TRBJ1-2 | . | . | TRBV7-9 | CASSGGVGYGYTF | TGTGCCAGCAGCGGAGGGGTTGGCTATGGCTACACCTTC
TRBJ2-1 | TRBD2 | . | TRBV5-1 | CASSSPGLAAYNEQFF | TGCGCCAGCAGCTCACCGGGACTAGCGGCCTACAATGAGCAGTTCTTC
TRBJ2-7 | TRBD2 | . | TRBV7-2 | CASSPTSGSYEQYF | TGTGCCAGCAGCCCAACTAGCGGCTCCTACGAGCAGTATTTC
TRBJ2-1 | . | . | TRBV4-2 | CASSLSTNEQFF | TGTGCCAGCAGCCTTTCGACGAATGAGCAGTTCTTC
TRBJ2-1 | . | . | TRBV18 | CASSPRRERNEQFF | TGTGCCAGCTCACCACGCCGGGAGAGGAATGAGCAGTTCTTC
TRBJ1-2 | TRBD1 | once | TRBV23-1 | CASRLRDRGRSNYGYTF | TGCGCCAGCAGACTCCGGGACAGGGGCCGGTCAAACTATGGCTACACCTTC
TRBJ2-7 | TRBD2 | . | TRBV6-1 | CASSERLAAPLGEQYF | TGTGCCAGCAGTGAAAGACTAGCGGCCCCCCTGGGCGAGCAGTACTTC
TRBJ2-7 | . | . | TRBV6-6 | CASSPGRRTEFSYEQYF | TGTGCCAGCAGTCCTGGCCGTAGGACAGAGTTCTCCTACGAGCAGTACTTC
TRBJ2-1 | . | . | TRBV24-1 | CATSDSDSSSYNEQFF | TGTGCCACCAGTGATTCCGACAGCTCCTCCTACAATGAGCAGTTCTTC
TRBJ2-7 | . | . | TRBV19 | CASSLTNSYEQYF | TGTGCCAGTAGTTTAACTAACTCCTACGAGCAGTACTTC
TRBJ2-3 | TRBD2 | . | TRBV5-8 | CASSRISGRWSDTQYF | TGTGCCAGCAGCCGCATAAGCGGGAGGTGGTCGGATACGCAGTATTTT
TRBJ2-7 | . | . | TRBV12-5 | CASGSGQSGSYEQYF | TGTGCTAGTGGCAGTGGACAGTCTGGATCCTACGAGCAGTACTTC
TRBJ1-3 | . | . | TRBV2 | CASSEQGWTAGNTIYF | TGTGCCAGCAGTGAGCAGGGATGGACGGCCGGAAACACCATATATTTT
TRBJ2-3 | . | . | TRBV30 | CAWGIGTDTQYF | TGTGCCTGGGGCATCGGCACAGATACGCAGTATTTT
TRBJ2-1 | . | . | TRBV30 | CAWTDWYNEQFF | TGTGCCTGGACGGACTGGTACAATGAGCAGTTCTTC
TRBJ2-1 | . | . | TRBV6-4 | CASSDNGDEQFF | TGTGCCAGCAGTGACAACGGAGATGAGCAGTTCTTC
TRBJ2-1 | . | . | TRBV14 | CASSQDQGRNEQFF | TGTGCCAGCAGCCAAGATCAAGGACGGAATGAGCAGTTCTTC
TRBJ2-3 | . | . | TRBV7-2 | CASGGFAGAATDTQYF | TGTGCCAGTGGGGGCTTCGCGGGGGCGGCCACAGATACGCAGTATTTT
TRBJ1-5 | TRBD1 | . | TRBV19 | CASSTQGGQPQHF | TGTGCCAGTAGTACCCAGGGGGGTCAGCCCCAGCATTTT
TRBJ2-3 | . | . | TRBV10-3 | CAIRAGGTDTQYF | TGTGCCATCAGAGCGGGCGGCACAGATACGCAGTATTTT